The 5 T cell receptor beta chains in this list originate from one sample, sequenced in a study of blood T cells in healthy people across ages. Combining a sample-barcoded 5' primer with a J-beta primer mix, a second PCR ran for about 6 to 12 cycles. TCRdb analysed the 5' RACE reads with MiXCR anew, one entry per CDR3 protein. Seen here are about 1.7 million distinct CDR3 sequences, roughly 27% observed once, and the top ten hold approximately 7.7%. Sequencing was done on a sample of blood. The receptors shown here come from a young woman in good health.

J is TRBJ2-3 and V is TRBV12-3 or TRBV12-4; 8 bases agree with TRBD2. The CDR3 covers 16 residues. J gave up 4 bases and V 5 bases, and 11 bases lay outside the gene matches. DNA of the CDR3: TGTGCCAGCAGTCCGGGCGGCGGGGGGAGCGCAGATACGCAGTATTTT. Translating it yields CASSPGGGGSADTQYF.

Turning to this clonotype: This clone may be a read error of a much larger clone one base away. The chain carries TRBV11-2 and TRBJ1-1; D remains unclear. The CDR3 is 15 residues long. Germline V gene data show CDR1 as SGHAT and CDR2 as FQNNGV. This CDR3 is CASTFADLMNTESFF. CDR3 bases: TGTGCCAGCACCTTCGCGGACCTCATGAACACTGAATCTTTCTTT.

This clonotype was detected only a few times. This chain links TRBV5-1 with TRBJ1-6; D remains ambiguous. CDR3 length: 15 residues. V was clipped by 4 bases and J by 8 bases, with 16 bases between them. Germline CDR1 reads SGHRS; CDR2 reads YFSETQ. The CDR3 DNA follows: TGCGCCAGCAGCGTCCTGGACCTTCGCGATTCACCCCTCCACTTT. Amino acid sequence: CASSVLDLRDSPLHF.

V usage is TRBV25-1 and J usage is TRBJ2-5, with TRBD1 matching 10 bases. This CDR3 is 14 amino acids long. The trim removed 6 bases at V and 5 bases at J, leaving 6 bases unmatched. Germline CDR1 is MGHDK and CDR2 is SYGVNS. The DNA of the CDR3 is TGTGCCAGCAGCTTGCCGGGACAGGGGGAGACCCAGTACTTC. Translating it yields CASSLPGQGETQYF.

This clonotype has only a few counts. This sequence joins TRBV18 and TRBJ2-7, with D possibly being TRBD1 or TRBD2 (5 bases each). Trimming stripped 3 bases from V and 3 bases from J, with 24 bases between. The CDR3 runs to 18 residues. Germline CDR1 is KGHSH and CDR2 is LQKENI. CDR3: CASSPSTRGMGLNYEQYF. CDR3 DNA: TGTGCCAGCTCACCCTCAACTAGGGGAATGGGGCTCAACTACGAGCAGTACTTC.